This T cell receptor beta chain was sequenced during a study of blood T cells in healthy people across ages (dated by TCRdb to 2015 to 2017). In the study overall: In model experiments, roughly one uniquely barcoded TCR beta cDNA molecule per two T cells was captured by template switching. The donors were divided into four age groups: young (average around 16 years), middle-aged (about 39), aged (approximately 62) and long-lived (roughly 82). Two additional independent replicas of 1 million unique cDNA reads from the same blood draw were analyzed for two donors (one aged 18 to 29 and one aged 80 or older). Using deep sequencing normalized with unique cDNA molecular identifiers, the study measured how TCR beta repertoire diversity changes with age.

Preparation of the library involved 5' RACE. Sequencing used an Illumina HiSeq 2500. The second PCR ran for about 6 to 12 cycles and used a J-beta primer mix along with a sample-barcoded 5' primer. A unique molecular identifier was introduced onto each TCR beta cDNA molecule by a template-switch 5' adaptor carrying 12 random nucleotides. Each sample yielded at least 3 million CDR3-containing paired-end reads. First-strand cDNA synthesis was performed from all RNA using the Mint cDNA synthesis kit, with priming by a TRBC-specific oligonucleotide. All cDNA was treated with uracil-DNA glycosylase and then went through a first 18-cycle PCR with the universal primers M1SS and BC2_uni_R. The authors' pipeline ran thus. For normalization, 1 million high-quality reads, each with a distinct molecular identifier, were randomly selected from each sample. Instead of being binned into consensus sequences, reads that shared molecular identifiers were thrown out. MiTCR, with a Q25 quality threshold and the strictest error-elimination algorithm, was used for CDR3 identification, clonotype clustering and error correction. Lower-bound total TCR beta diversity was estimated with a nonparametric unseen species model using Euler transformation. In-frame beta chains were kept once TCRdb had trimmed the public reads at Q25 with fastp and called clones with MiXCR. Identical CDR3 protein sequences are pooled into one entry, listed with their most common genes and DNA. The V and J calls follow TCRdb's processing rather than the paper's. A total of hundreds of thousands of distinct CDR3 sequences appear in this sample, roughly 25% of them only once. Together, the top ten hold 9.4% of the sample.

Donors were a few dozen systemically healthy Caucasian individuals from Russia aged roughly 6 to 90 years. Each donor gave approximately 9.4 milliliters of peripheral blood, drawn into EDTA-treated Vacutainer tubes. Ficoll-Paque density-gradient centrifugation was used to isolate PBMCs, with at least 6.5 million per sample. Total RNA was extracted from PBMCs with Trizol reagent, with at least 5.5 micrograms obtained per sample. The percentages of naive CD45RAhigh/CD27high T cells were determined by flow cytometry on a PBMC aliquot from every donor. Of note for this clonotype: No cognate antigen has been identified for it. No much larger clone is present one base from it, and per-base qualities are unavailable.

Inclusive of the bounding cysteine and phenylalanine, the CDR3 is 16 residues long. Only the CDR3 portion is preserved as DNA: 48 bases, with reading frame beginning at the first base. CDR1 KGHSH and CDR2 LQKENI were looked up in the germline V gene. The V end loses 0 bases and the J end loses 7 bases, and a stretch of 16 bases separates them. Findings and caveats that apply to the study as a whole: Observed TCR beta diversity correlated strongly with the percentage of naive T cells measured by flow cytometry. Donor CMV infection status was unknown, potentially confounding age-related changes in expanded clonotypes. Total diversity estimates from one million sequenced T cells were considered lower bounds and underestimates. Conclusive comparison of naive and antigen-experienced compartments was prevented by the profiling of bulk unsorted PBMCs. Observed TCR beta diversity per million T cells fell roughly linearly with age, and a significant reduction was already apparent by age roughly 40. Compared with the aged group, more naive CD4+ T cells, fewer expanded clones and increased TCR diversity were shown by the long-lived group, suggesting age selection.

The sample was also linked to a second study, of T cells of mothers and their children. As that second paper reports: Donors were nine systemically healthy Caucasian individuals: three mothers and their six children. cDNA synthesis consumed the entire amount of extracted RNA, loaded at 1.5 ug RNA in each 15 ul reaction. In the second PCR, the M1S primer added sample barcodes and 2-4 random nucleotides. Each mother yielded over 10 million TCR beta CDR3 reads and each child roughly 3.1 million reads. TCR recombination output is similarly shaped by thymic selection in related and unrelated pairs, with a minor effect exerted by inherited differences. Normalized repertoire overlap was always slightly but never significantly higher in related than unrelated mother-child pairs. No persistent microchimeric T cell clones were detected, at a sensitivity of around 97 clones per million clonotypes. Deep NGS was used in the study to compare the TCR beta repertoires of mothers and children and to look for features that separate related mother-child pairs from unrelated individuals. Mothers averaged roughly 40 +/- 4 years of age and children averaged about 12 +/- 4 years. Libraries were sequenced on Illumina HiSeq 2000 with 100+100 nt paired-end reads after adapter ligation with NEBNext reagents. To prevent cross-contamination, the mother and child libraries were prepared one month apart and sequenced in separate runs. Between 500,000 and 2,000,000 distinct TCR beta clonotypes were identified per donor. Naive TCR beta clonotypes were estimated from low-frequency clonotypes matched to each donor's FACS-determined naive share, without sorting.

The chain uses TRBV18 and TRBJ2-4, with TRBD1 tentatively as D gene (5 bases match). The sequencing input was blood. The receptor's source is a boy between 5 and 17 years old in good health. The CDR3 region has the sequence CASSPPVAGFANIQYF. Read as DNA, the sequence is TGTGCCAGCTCACCACCGGTTGCAGGGTTTGCGAACATTCAGTACTTC. The reference TRBV18 and TRBJ2-4 proteins fill in what lies around the CDR3, so the full variable domain reads NAGVMQNPRHLVRRRGQEARLRCSPMKGHSHVYWYRQLPEEGLKFMVYLQKENIIDESGMPKERFSAEFPKEGPSILRIQQVVRGDSAAYFCASSPPVAGFANIQYFGAGTRLSVL.